A selection of T cell receptor beta chains follows, all from one sample in a study of cytomegalovirus exposure and HLA in healthy donors. Here immunoSEQ multiplex PCR was the method, and the copy in TCRdb shows in-frame clones only, minus some. The sample has about 53,000 clones. Material for sequencing was PBMCs. Receptors were obtained from a young woman in good health and CMV-seronegative. The CDR3 runs from the conserved cysteine through the conserved F or W. Fields, in order: V gene, J gene, D gene, CDR3 DNA, CDR3 protein. D genes are given only for firm matches.

>TRBV18|TRBJ1-5|TRBD1
TGTGCCAGCTCACTCGGGACAGGGGGCGAGGATCAGCCCCAGCATTTT
CASSLGTGGEDQPQHF
>TRBV4-2|TRBJ2-5|.
TGTGCCAGCAGCCAGCTCGGGGAAAAAGAGACCCAGTACTTC
CASSQLGEKETQYF
>TRBV6-6|TRBJ1-1|.
TGTGCCAGCATAAACACTGAAGCTTTCTTT
CASINTEAFF
>TRBV5-6|TRBJ2-7|.
TGTGCCAGCAGCTACACTACAGGGTCCTCCTACGAGCAGTACTTC
CASSYTTGSSYEQYF
>TRBV14|TRBJ1-3|.
TGTGCCAGCAGCCACGGAGGACCCGGAAACACCATATATTTT
CASSHGGPGNTIYF
>TRBV11-1|TRBJ2-3|.
TGTGCCAGCAGCTTAGCAGGGACTCCGCGGGGGCAGTATTTT
CASSLAGTPRGQYF
>TRBV6-5|TRBJ1-2|.
TGTGCCAGCAGTTGGGGCCACTATGGCTACACCTTC
CASSWGHYGYTF
>TRBV5-1|TRBJ1-1|.
TGCGCCAGCAGCTTGGTACGGGCAGGGGTTATGAACACTGAAGCTTTCTTT
CASSLVRAGVMNTEAFF
>TRBV6-4|TRBJ1-1|.
TGTGCCAGCAGTCCTTCCCGTGGGGGGGTAAAAGCTTTCTTT
CASSPSRGGVKAFF
>TRBV6-5|TRBJ1-2|TRBD1
TGTGCCAGCAGTTACCACGGACAGGGGGCTAACTATGGCTACACCTTC
CASSYHGQGANYGYTF
>TRBV7-6|TRBJ1-6|.
TGTGCCAGCAGCTTCGGGGACTATTCTAATTCACCCCTCCACTTT
CASSFGDYSNSPLHF
>TRBV7-2|TRBJ2-1|.
TGTGCCAGCAGGCCGGCTAGATCACACAATGAGCAGTTCTTC
CASRPARSHNEQFF
>TRBV9|TRBJ2-7|.
TGTGCCAGCAGCGTAGGAGGCGTAGCGGCCGCCTACGAGCAGTACTTC
CASSVGGVAAAYEQYF
>TRBV5-1|TRBJ2-2|TRBD1
TGCGCCAGCAGCTCGGGACAGGCGAACACCGGGGAGCTGTTTTTT
CASSSGQANTGELFF
>TRBV6-6|TRBJ2-2|TRBD1
TGTGCCAGCAGGTGGACAGGCCAAACCGGGGAGCTGTTTTTT
CASRWTGQTGELFF
>TRBV4-2|TRBJ2-7|.
TGTGCCAGCAGCCAAGATTGGTCCATAGCGCCCTACGAGCAGTACTTC
CASSQDWSIAPYEQYF
>TRBV19|TRBJ2-1|TRBD2
TGTGCCAGTATAGGGGGGACTAGCAGCACCTACAATGAGCAGTTCTTC
CASIGGTSSTYNEQFF
>TRBV4-2|TRBJ2-7|.
TGTGCCAGCAGCCAAGAATTAGCAGTTTTGAGCGCCTACGAGCAGTACTTC
CASSQELAVLSAYEQYF
>TRBV14|TRBJ2-5|.
TGTGCCAGCAGCCCGCGGGTCCAAGAGACCCAGTACTTC
CASSPRVQETQYF
>TRBV5-1|TRBJ1-6|.
TGCGCCAGCAGCTTGGCCAGGGGAGACTCACCCCTCCACTTT
CASSLARGDSPLHF
>TRBV18|TRBJ1-5|TRBD1
TGTGCCAGCTCCCAAGGACAGGGCGCGAATCAGCCCCAGCATTTT
CASSQGQGANQPQHF
>TRBV5-6|TRBJ2-1|TRBD2
TGTGCCAGCAGCTTGAGCGGGGTCGGGAATGAGCAGTTCTTC
CASSLSGVGNEQFF
>TRBV5-1|TRBJ1-5|TRBD1
TGCGCCAGCAGCTTGACCACAGGGGACAATCAGCCCCAGCATTTT
CASSLTTGDNQPQHF
>TRBV28|TRBJ2-1|.
TGTGCCAGCAGACCAAACGGGAGAAATGTTTTGGATGAGCAGTTCTTC
CASRPNGRNVLDEQFF
>TRBV6-1|TRBJ2-7|TRBD2
TGTGCCAGCAGTGAACGCGGGGGACGGAGGTCCTACGAGCAGTACTTC
CASSERGGRRSYEQYF
>TRBV5-6|TRBJ2-7|.
TGTGCCAGCAGCTTGGGGCCGGGGTCCTACGAGCAGTACTTC
CASSLGPGSYEQYF
>TRBV7-9|TRBJ2-7|.
TGTGCCAGCAGCTTATCCAGGGCAGAATACGAGCAGTACTTC
CASSLSRAEYEQYF
>TRBV5-8|TRBJ2-5|TRBD2
TGTGCCAGCAGCTTGTATCGGGGGGGAACTCACTTGGAGACCCAGTACTTC
CASSLYRGGTHLETQYF
>TRBV6-1|TRBJ2-6|TRBD1
TGTGCCAGCAGTGAAGCAATAAGGGGGCGAGTTATTTTC
CASSEAIRGRVIF
>TRBV4-1|TRBJ1-2|TRBD1
TGCGCCAGCAGCCAACGCCTCGACAGGGGCAGACAAGCCTATGGCTACACCTTC
CASSQRLDRGRQAYGYTF
>TRBV5-6|TRBJ1-5|TRBD1
TGTGCCAGCAGCTCGGAGGGGGCACTGGATCAGCCCCAGCATTTT
CASSSEGALDQPQHF
>TRBV7-8|TRBJ2-7|.
TGTGCCAGCAGCTTACTGGGGGCTCTGTACGAGCAGTACTTC
CASSLLGALYEQYF
>TRBV5-1|TRBJ2-7|TRBD1
TGCGCCAGCAGTACCCCGGGACAGGGGTACGAGCAGTACTTC
CASSTPGQGYEQYF
>TRBV12-5|TRBJ1-5|TRBD1
TGTGCTAGTGGAAATACAGGGGTCGGCAATCAGCCCCAGCATTTT
CASGNTGVGNQPQHF
>TRBV4-1|TRBJ2-1|TRBD1
TGCGCCAGCAGCCGACAGGGGGCGGGATCCTACAATGAGCAGTTCTTC
CASSRQGAGSYNEQFF
>TRBV29-1|TRBJ1-1|TRBD1
TGCAGCGTTACAAATCCCGGGACAGGGGCAATCACTGAAGCTTTCTTT
CSVTNPGTGAITEAFF
>TRBV6-1|TRBJ1-5|.
TGTGCCAGCTGGCAGGGGACATTGTTGGTCCAGCCCCAGCATTTT
CASWQGTLLVQPQHF
>TRBV20-1|TRBJ2-3|.
TGCAGTGCTCCGGACAGAAATACGCAGTATTTT
CSAPDRNTQYF
>TRBV19|TRBJ2-5|.
TGTGCCAGTAGTAGGTTTGGCGGCGGTAAAGAGACCCAGTACTTC
CASSRFGGGKETQYF
>TRBV6-1|TRBJ2-1|.
TGTGCCAGTACGACGGCCGCAGGGGACTACAATGAGCAGTTCTTC
CASTTAAGDYNEQFF
>TRBV19|TRBJ1-5|.
TGTGCCAGTAGTCCCCTTACCAGGGTAAGCAATCAGCCCCAGCATTTT
CASSPLTRVSNQPQHF
>TRBV18|TRBJ2-7|TRBD1
TGTGCCAGCTCGGATAAGACAGGGGGGGTTTACGAGCAGTACTTC
CASSDKTGGVYEQYF
>TRBV6-1|TRBJ1-3|.
TGTGCCAGCGGGGGGGCCTCTGGAAACACCATATATTTT
CASGGASGNTIYF